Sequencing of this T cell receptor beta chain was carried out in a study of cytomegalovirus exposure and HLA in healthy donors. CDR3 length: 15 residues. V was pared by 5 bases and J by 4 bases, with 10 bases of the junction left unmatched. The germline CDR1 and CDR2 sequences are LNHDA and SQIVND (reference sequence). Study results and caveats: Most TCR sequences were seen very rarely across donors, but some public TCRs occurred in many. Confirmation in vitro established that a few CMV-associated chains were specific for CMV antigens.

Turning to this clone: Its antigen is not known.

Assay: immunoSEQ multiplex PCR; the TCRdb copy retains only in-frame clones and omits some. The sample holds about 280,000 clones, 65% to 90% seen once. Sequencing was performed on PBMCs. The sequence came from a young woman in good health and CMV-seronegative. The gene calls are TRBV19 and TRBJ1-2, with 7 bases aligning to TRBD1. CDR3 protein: CASSVTGDALYGYTF. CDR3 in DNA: TGTGCCAGTAGTGTAACAGGGGACGCGCTCTATGGCTACACCTTC. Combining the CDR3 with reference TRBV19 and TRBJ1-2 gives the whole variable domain DGGITQSPKYLFRKEGQNVTLSCEQNLNHDAMYWYRQDPGQGLRLIYYSQIVNDFQKGDIAEGYSVSREKKESFPLTVTSAQKNPTAFYLCASSVTGDALYGYTFGSGTRLTVV.